This TCR beta chain was recorded in a study of beta chain features in type 1 diabetes. Notes on the study in general: Possible PCR preference for shorter templates applied equally to patients and controls. Within patients, naive, central memory and Treg TCRB repertoires seemed more similar than within healthy donors. Shorter TCRB CDR3s, moderately but significantly so, were found in Type 1 diabetes patients in all four CD4+ subsets. It was not settled here whether HLA type affects TCRB rearrangement.

Sequencing targeted expressed TCRB transcripts, as all isolated RNA had been reverse transcribed. Profiled with immunoSEQ multiplex PCR; TCRdb holds only in-frame clones, not every one. Among about 710,000 clones listed, over 12% were seen once. A remark on this clone: What it binds is not known.

V was clipped by 7 bases and J by 7 bases, with 19 bases between them. The CDR3 runs 14 residues. Looked up from germline, CDR1 is SNHLY and CDR2 is FYNNEI. Purity (above 98%) was reached by all sorted populations. Sequenced material: naive CD4+ T cells from blood. This chain links TRBV2 with TRBJ2-5; D might be TRBD2 (5 bases). The sequence was collected from a man aged 18 to 30 with type 1 diabetes. The CDR3 nucleotides are TGTGCCAGCAAGGTTTTCGGGAAATGGGGGACCCAGTACTTC. It encodes CASKVFGKWGTQYF.